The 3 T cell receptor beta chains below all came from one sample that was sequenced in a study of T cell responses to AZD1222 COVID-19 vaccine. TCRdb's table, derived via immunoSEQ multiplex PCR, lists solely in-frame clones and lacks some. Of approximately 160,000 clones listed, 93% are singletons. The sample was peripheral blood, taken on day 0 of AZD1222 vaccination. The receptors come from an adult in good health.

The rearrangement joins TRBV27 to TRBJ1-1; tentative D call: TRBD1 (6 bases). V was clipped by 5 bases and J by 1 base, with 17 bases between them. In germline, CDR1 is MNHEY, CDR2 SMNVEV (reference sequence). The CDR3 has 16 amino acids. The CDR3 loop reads CASSPPRGAWNTEAFF. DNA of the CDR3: TGTGCCAGCAGTCCACCCCGGGGGGCCTGGAACACTGAAGCTTTCTTT.

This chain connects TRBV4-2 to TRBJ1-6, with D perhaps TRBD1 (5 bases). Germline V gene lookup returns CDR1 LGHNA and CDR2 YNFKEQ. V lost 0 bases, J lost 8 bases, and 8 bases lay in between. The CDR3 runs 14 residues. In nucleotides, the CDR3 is TGTGCCAGCAGCCAAGACGGCAGGGATTCACCCCTCCACTTT. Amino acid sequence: CASSQDGRDSPLHF.

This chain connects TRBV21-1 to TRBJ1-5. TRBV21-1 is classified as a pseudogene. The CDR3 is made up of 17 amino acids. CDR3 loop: CASSKARINMGNQPQHF. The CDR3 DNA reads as TGTGCCAGCAGCAAAGCGAGAATCAATATGGGAAATCAGCCCCAGCATTTT.